A selection of T cell receptor beta chains follows, all from one sample in a study of T cells in Graves' hyperthyroidism and ophthalmopathy. TCRdb re-analysed the multiplex PCR reads in MiXCR, keeping a single row per CDR3 protein. This sample has hundreds of thousands of distinct CDR3 sequences; roughly 15% occur once, and the top ten carry approximately 12%. The sample was blood. These receptors were obtained from a woman aged 45-65 years with Graves' ophthalmopathy. CDR3s include the opening cysteine and the closing phenylalanine or tryptophan. D genes are given only for firm matches. Clone size, where shown, is once, few, many, or a class for clones that have expanded.

j_call: TRBJ2-7; clone_size: .; v_call: TRBV7-3; d_call: .; cdr3_aa: CASSALWDERDEQYF; cdr3_nt: TGTGCCAGCAGCGCCCTTTGGGACGAGAGAGACGAGCAGTACTTC
j_call: TRBJ2-5; clone_size: many; v_call: TRBV12-3/TRBV12-4; d_call: .; cdr3_aa: CASSPGNTKETQYF; cdr3_nt: TGTGCCAGCAGCCCCGGGAACACAAAAGAGACCCAGTACTTC
j_call: TRBJ2-2; clone_size: .; v_call: TRBV4-3; d_call: .; cdr3_aa: CASSQDTRGLAFGELFF; cdr3_nt: TGCGCCAGCAGCCAAGATACTCGCGGGCTAGCGTTCGGGGAGCTGTTTTTT
j_call: TRBJ1-5; clone_size: few; v_call: TRBV4-2; d_call: .; cdr3_aa: CASSQVDGSNQPQHF; cdr3_nt: TGTGCCAGCAGCCAAGTAGACGGAAGCAATCAGCCCCAGCATTTT
j_call: TRBJ2-6; clone_size: few; v_call: TRBV15; d_call: .; cdr3_aa: CATSDYRESGANVLTF; cdr3_nt: TGTGCCACCAGCGATTACAGGGAATCTGGGGCCAACGTCCTGACTTTC
j_call: TRBJ1-1; clone_size: many; v_call: TRBV7-3; d_call: .; cdr3_aa: CASSLTRGENTEAFF; cdr3_nt: TGTGCCAGCAGCTTAACTCGGGGAGAGAACACTGAAGCTTTCTTT
j_call: TRBJ2-3; clone_size: many; v_call: TRBV27; d_call: TRBD2; cdr3_aa: CASSLSSPAGGSDTQYF; cdr3_nt: TGTGCCAGCAGCTTATCCTCACCAGCGGGAGGATCAGATACGCAGTATTTT
j_call: TRBJ2-1; clone_size: .; v_call: TRBV11-2; d_call: TRBD2; cdr3_aa: CASSLDRASGRARDEQFF; cdr3_nt: TGTGCCAGCAGCTTAGATAGAGCTAGCGGGAGGGCCAGGGATGAGCAGTTCTTC
j_call: TRBJ1-3; clone_size: few; v_call: TRBV10-3; d_call: .; cdr3_aa: CAISESVGNLNAGNTIYF; cdr3_nt: TGTGCCATCAGTGAGTCGGTGGGAAACCTGAACGCTGGAAACACCATATATTTT
j_call: TRBJ2-5; clone_size: many; v_call: TRBV2; d_call: .; cdr3_aa: CASSEVGGPLETQYF; cdr3_nt: TGTGCCAGCAGTGAAGTTGGGGGGCCCCTAGAGACCCAGTACTTC
j_call: TRBJ2-7; clone_size: .; v_call: TRBV20-1; d_call: TRBD2; cdr3_aa: CSAARTSGYEQYF; cdr3_nt: TGCAGTGCTGCCCGGACTAGCGGGTACGAGCAGTACTTC
j_call: TRBJ1-5; clone_size: many; v_call: TRBV12-3/TRBV12-4; d_call: TRBD1; cdr3_aa: CASSRQGGSNQPQHF; cdr3_nt: TGTGCCAGCAGTAGACAGGGGGGCAGCAATCAGCCCCAGCATTTT
j_call: TRBJ2-1; clone_size: many; v_call: TRBV11-3; d_call: .; cdr3_aa: CASSLAVYEQFF; cdr3_nt: TGTGCCAGCAGCTTAGCCGTCTATGAGCAGTTCTTC
j_call: TRBJ2-3; clone_size: .; v_call: TRBV19; d_call: .; cdr3_aa: CASSMGGPSTDTQYF; cdr3_nt: TGTGCCAGTAGTATGGGTGGACCCAGCACAGATACGCAGTATTTT
j_call: TRBJ2-7; clone_size: many; v_call: TRBV6-2/TRBV6-3; d_call: TRBD2; cdr3_aa: CATTGKTSGTYEQYF; cdr3_nt: TGTGCCACCACGGGGAAAACTAGCGGTACCTACGAGCAGTACTTC
j_call: TRBJ2-2; clone_size: few; v_call: TRBV24-1; d_call: .; cdr3_aa: CATKAALNTGELFF; cdr3_nt: TGTGCCACCAAAGCGGCCCTGAACACCGGGGAGCTGTTTTTT
j_call: TRBJ2-5; clone_size: many; v_call: TRBV9; d_call: TRBD2; cdr3_aa: CASSVGLAGGQETQYF; cdr3_nt: TGTGCCAGCAGCGTAGGACTAGCGGGAGGGCAAGAGACCCAGTACTTC
j_call: TRBJ2-2; clone_size: few; v_call: TRBV7-8; d_call: TRBD1; cdr3_aa: CASSFIRLPGQSIAGELFF; cdr3_nt: TGTGCCAGCAGCTTTATACGATTGCCGGGACAGTCGATTGCCGGGGAGCTGTTTTTT
j_call: TRBJ2-3; clone_size: .; v_call: TRBV5-1; d_call: .; cdr3_aa: CASSSMPRTNHTDTQYF; cdr3_nt: TGCGCCAGCAGCTCGATGCCGAGGACTAACCACACAGATACGCAGTATTTT
j_call: TRBJ2-1; clone_size: many; v_call: TRBV24-1; d_call: TRBD2; cdr3_aa: CATSGTSVYNEQFF; cdr3_nt: TGTGCCACCAGCGGGACTAGCGTCTACAATGAGCAGTTCTTC
j_call: TRBJ2-1; clone_size: few; v_call: TRBV20-1; d_call: .; cdr3_aa: CSARDFPLNYNEQFF; cdr3_nt: TGCAGTGCTAGAGATTTTCCACTGAACTACAATGAGCAGTTCTTC
j_call: TRBJ2-1; clone_size: .; v_call: TRBV4-3; d_call: TRBD2; cdr3_aa: CASSQEGWPGTSGINEQFF; cdr3_nt: TGCGCCAGCAGCCAAGAAGGATGGCCGGGGACTAGCGGGATAAATGAGCAGTTCTTC
j_call: TRBJ2-1; clone_size: many; v_call: TRBV7-3; d_call: .; cdr3_aa: CASSPGPTTRGNEQFF; cdr3_nt: TGTGCCAGCAGCCCCGGACCTACGACAAGGGGCAATGAGCAGTTCTTC
j_call: TRBJ2-5; clone_size: .; v_call: TRBV7-9; d_call: TRBD1; cdr3_aa: CASSLRTGGGETQYF; cdr3_nt: TGTGCCAGCAGCCTCCGGACAGGGGGCGGGGAGACCCAGTACTTC
j_call: TRBJ2-7; clone_size: .; v_call: TRBV19; d_call: TRBD1; cdr3_aa: CASTPDRGLAYEQYF; cdr3_nt: TGTGCCAGTACCCCAGACAGGGGATTAGCCTACGAGCAGTACTTC
j_call: TRBJ2-3; clone_size: many; v_call: TRBV27; d_call: .; cdr3_aa: CASSLGYSTDTQYF; cdr3_nt: TGTGCCAGCAGTTTAGGGTATAGCACAGATACGCAGTATTTT
j_call: TRBJ2-1; clone_size: many; v_call: TRBV2; d_call: TRBD2; cdr3_aa: CASSPRRRPGLAGVGEQFF; cdr3_nt: TGTGCCAGCAGTCCTAGAAGGAGACCGGGACTAGCGGGAGTTGGAGAGCAGTTCTTC
j_call: TRBJ1-5; clone_size: many; v_call: TRBV27; d_call: .; cdr3_aa: CASRNTGKLQPQHF; cdr3_nt: TGTGCCAGCAGAAATACAGGGAAGCTTCAGCCCCAGCATTTT
j_call: TRBJ1-5; clone_size: few; v_call: TRBV20-1; d_call: .; cdr3_aa: CSARDVSRRNQPQHF; cdr3_nt: TGCAGTGCTAGAGACGTCTCTAGGAGGAATCAGCCCCAGCATTTT
j_call: TRBJ1-3; clone_size: few; v_call: TRBV7-9; d_call: .; cdr3_aa: CASSPKDGANWTPGNTIYF; cdr3_nt: TGTGCCAGCAGCCCTAAGGACGGAGCCAACTGGACCCCTGGAAACACCATATATTTT
j_call: TRBJ2-3; clone_size: many; v_call: TRBV28; d_call: .; cdr3_aa: CASSRASSTDTQYF; cdr3_nt: TGTGCCAGCAGCCGAGCTTCTAGCACAGATACGCAGTATTTT
j_call: TRBJ2-2; clone_size: .; v_call: TRBV5-4; d_call: .; cdr3_aa: CASRKRDELFF; cdr3_nt: TGTGCCAGCAGAAAACGGGACGAGCTGTTTTTT
j_call: TRBJ2-1; clone_size: many; v_call: TRBV27; d_call: TRBD1; cdr3_aa: CASSRGRGYNEQFF; cdr3_nt: TGTGCCAGCAGCAGGGGGCGAGGATACAATGAGCAGTTCTTC
j_call: TRBJ1-5; clone_size: many; v_call: TRBV27; d_call: .; cdr3_aa: CASSLWSVVGAGQNQPQHF; cdr3_nt: TGTGCCAGCAGTTTATGGTCCGTTGTCGGCGCAGGACAGAATCAGCCCCAGCATTTT
j_call: TRBJ2-3; clone_size: few; v_call: TRBV29-1; d_call: .; cdr3_aa: CSVKVARVTDTQYF; cdr3_nt: TGCAGCGTTAAAGTAGCCCGGGTCACAGATACGCAGTATTTT
j_call: TRBJ2-2; clone_size: few; v_call: TRBV7-2; d_call: .; cdr3_aa: CASSEGSGELFF; cdr3_nt: TGTGCCAGCAGCGAGGGGTCCGGGGAGCTGTTTTTT
j_call: TRBJ2-2; clone_size: many; v_call: TRBV6-2/TRBV6-3; d_call: TRBD1; cdr3_aa: CASSSGTDFTGELFF; cdr3_nt: TGTGCCAGCAGTTCCGGGACAGACTTCACCGGGGAGCTGTTTTTT